This T cell receptor (beta chain) is from a study of T cell responses to AZD1222 COVID-19 vaccine. Study-level background: Whether given at about 4 or about 12 weeks, second doses were pooled. Notes on the study in general: Sampling captured repertoires only after the peak T cell response.

This CDR3 has 12 amino acids. Germline V gene sequence: CDR1 MGHRA, CDR2 YSYEKL. V lost 1 base and J 13 bases, leaving 14 bases between the germline ends. About this clone: Its antigen is unidentified.

Libraries were prepared by immunoSEQ multiplex PCR; TCRdb keeps only in-frame clonotypes and omits some of them. The profile shows tens of thousands of clones, about nine tenths of them singletons. This receptor was identified in an adult in good health. The V and J genes are TRBV4-1 and TRBJ2-7, with D uncertain. The sample here was peripheral blood, taken on day 0 of AZD1222 vaccination. The CDR3 DNA sequence: TGCGCCAGCAGCCAAGCATCCGGACCTATTTACTTC. It specifies CASSQASGPIYF.